The clone carrying this TCR beta chain was seen at least ten times. The target antigen is unknown. CDR3 length: 16 residues. Trimming shortened V by 4 bases and J by 3 bases, and 19 bases separated the two germline ends. CDR1 and CDR2 (germline): SGHRS, YFSETQ. The protocol was immunoSEQ multiplex PCR, while the TCRdb copy is restricted to in-frame clones and leaves out a portion. The top ten clones hold about 2.5% of a sample with around 86,000 clones, around four fifths of them seen once. This entry belongs to a study of OX40 agonist ivuxolimab in advanced cancers. Study-level results: CD8+ T cells were the subset that, on average, had more expanded clones than CD4+.

The chain links TRBV5-1 to TRBJ1-1; D remains unclear. The sequenced sample was CD4+ or CD8+ T cells sorted from blood, obtained in a trial of the OX40 agonist ivuxolimab. This clonotype originated in an adult with an advanced solid tumor such as melanoma, head and neck, liver or kidney cancer. The chain's CDR3 is CASSLTVGVMDTEAFF. The DNA of the CDR3 is TGCGCCAGCAGCCTCACGGTCGGTGTTATGGACACTGAAGCTTTCTTT.